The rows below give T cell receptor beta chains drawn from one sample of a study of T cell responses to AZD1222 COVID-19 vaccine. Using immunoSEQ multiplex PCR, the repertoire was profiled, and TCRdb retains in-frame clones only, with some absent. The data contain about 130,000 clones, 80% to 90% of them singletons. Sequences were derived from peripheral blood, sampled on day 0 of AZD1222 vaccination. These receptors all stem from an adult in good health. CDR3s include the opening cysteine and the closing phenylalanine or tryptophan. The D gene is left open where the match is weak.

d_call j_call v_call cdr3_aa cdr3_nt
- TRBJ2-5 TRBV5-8 CASSLATVQETQYF TGTGCCAGCAGCTTGGCGACAGTCCAAGAGACCCAGTACTTC
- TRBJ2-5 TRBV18 CASSPTADQETQYF TGTGCCAGCTCACCAACAGCCGACCAAGAGACCCAGTACTTC
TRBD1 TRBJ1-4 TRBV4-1 CASSSWTGSEKLFF TGCGCCAGCAGCTCGTGGACAGGGAGTGAAAAACTGTTTTTT
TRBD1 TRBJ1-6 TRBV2 CASRVMTGGNSPLHF TGTGCCAGCAGGGTAATGACAGGGGGTAATTCACCCCTCCACTTT
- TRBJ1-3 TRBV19 CASSTPPMTFSGNTIYF TGTGCCAGTAGTACCCCCCCGATGACTTTCTCTGGAAACACCATATATTTT
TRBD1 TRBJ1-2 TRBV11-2 CASSPGQDYGYTF TGTGCCAGCAGCCCCGGACAGGACTATGGCTACACCTTC
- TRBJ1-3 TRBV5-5 CASSQQGAPGNTIYF TGTGCCAGCAGCCAACAGGGAGCTCCTGGAAACACCATATATTTT
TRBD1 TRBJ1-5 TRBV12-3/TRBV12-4 CASRRQGDQPQHF TGTGCCAGCAGGAGACAGGGGGATCAGCCCCAGCATTTT
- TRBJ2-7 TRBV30 CAWSPSPYEQYF TGTGCCTGGAGTCCGTCACCCTACGAGCAGTACTTC
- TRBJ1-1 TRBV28 CASSLAGGITEAFF TGTGCCAGCAGTTTGGCGGGGGGTATCACTGAAGCTTTCTTT
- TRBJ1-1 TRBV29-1 CSVEDHRGAPMNTEAFF TGCAGCGTTGAAGATCATCGGGGGGCCCCCATGAACACTGAAGCTTTCTTT
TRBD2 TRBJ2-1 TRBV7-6 CASSLLGGTPYNEQFF TGTGCCAGCAGCTTATTGGGGGGGACCCCCTACAATGAGCAGTTCTTC
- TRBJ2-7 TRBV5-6 CASISSAQHEQYF TGTGCCAGTATCTCTAGCGCACAACACGAGCAGTACTTC
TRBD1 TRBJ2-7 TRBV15 CATSRGPRTGAYEQYF TGTGCCACCAGCAGAGGGCCGAGGACAGGGGCCTACGAGCAGTACTTC
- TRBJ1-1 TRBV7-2 CASSLMGRNTEAFF TGTGCCAGCAGCTTAATGGGCAGGAACACTGAAGCTTTCTTT
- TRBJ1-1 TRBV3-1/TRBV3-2 CASSSRQADTFF TGTGCCAGCAGCTCCCGACAGGCGGATACTTTCTTT
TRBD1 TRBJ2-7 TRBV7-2 CASSLGQGTYEQYF TGTGCCAGCAGCCTGGGACAGGGTACCTACGAGCAGTACTTC
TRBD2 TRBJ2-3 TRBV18 CASSPVAGGSTDTQYF TGTGCCAGCTCACCCGTAGCGGGAGGGAGCACAGATACGCAGTATTTT
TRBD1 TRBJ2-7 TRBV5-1 CASSLDRGNYEQYF TGCGCCAGCAGCCTTGACAGGGGAAACTACGAGCAGTACTTC
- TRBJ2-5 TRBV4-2 CASSQEGGREETQYF TGTGCCAGCAGCCAAGAGGGCGGAAGGGAGGAGACCCAGTACTTC